The 22 T cell receptor beta chains listed next were all sequenced from one sample in a study of T cells in localized non-small cell lung cancer. Some clones are missing from TCRdb's copy, which holds only in-frame ones; the method was immunoSEQ multiplex PCR. The sample includes some 4,600 clones, about 92% of them seen just once. This specimen was peripheral blood, taken before any cancer treatment. These receptors were collected from a woman aged 35-70 years with stage I lung adenocarcinoma.

The chain links TRBV28 to TRBJ2-5; 12 bases are shared with TRBD1. V gave up 6 bases and J gave up 2 bases; unmatched junction bases: 4. The CDR3 has 15 amino acids. Per the germline V gene, CDR1 is MDHEN and CDR2 is SYDVKM. The DNA of the CDR3 is TGTGCCAGCAGGGGGACAGGGGGCTCACAAGAGACCCAGTACTTC. Translated, it gives CASRGTGGSQETQYF.

The rearrangement uses TRBV6-6 and TRBJ1-4; D not resolved. The CDR3 totals 15 residues. CDR1 and CDR2 (germline): MNHNY, SVGAGI (reference sequence). V was cut by 7 bases and J by 0 bases, with 12 bases left in between. The CDR3 reads CASTPSFATNEKLFF. CDR3 in DNA: TGTGCCAGCACCCCCTCCTTTGCAACTAATGAAAAACTGTTTTTT.

This rearrangement joins TRBV5-1 to TRBJ1-3; a weak D match, TRBD1 (5 bases). CDR1 is SGHRS, CDR2 YFSETQ, per germline. This CDR3 is 14 amino acids long. V dropped 4 bases and J dropped 1 base, with 9 bases sitting between them. Here the CDR3 reads CASSPGTSGNTIYF. CDR3 nucleotides: TGCGCCAGCAGCCCCGGGACTTCTGGAAACACCATATATTTT. Full variable domain (outside the CDR3, taken from reference TRBV5-1 and TRBJ1-3): KAGVTQTPRYLIKTRGQQVTLSCSPISGHRSVSWYQQTPGQGLQFLFEYFSETQRNKGNFPGRFSGRQFSNSRSEMNVSTLELGDSALYLCASSPGTSGNTIYFGEGSWLTVV.

This sequence joins TRBV30 and TRBJ1-6, with TRBD1 matching over 12 bases. The CDR3 is 17 amino acids. J gave up 8 bases and V 3 bases, and 11 bases lay outside the gene matches. Per germline, CDR1 GTSNPN and CDR2 SVGIG (reference sequence). The CDR3 bases are TGTGCCTGGAGGGCCACCGGGACAGGGGGCGGATATTCACCCCTCCACTTT. This encodes CAWRATGTGGGYSPLHF.

The V and J genes are TRBV19 and TRBJ1-5, with TRBD1 identical over 8 bases. From germline, CDR1 is LNHDA and CDR2 SQIVND (reference sequence). This CDR3 has 14 residues. The V gene end was trimmed by 3 bases and the J gene end by 4 bases; junction bases not matched to a gene: 2. The CDR3, as DNA: TGTGCCAGTAGTATGACAGGGGTTAATCAGCCCCAGCATTTT. Translated: CASSMTGVNQPQHF.

The CDR3 DNA follows: TGTGCCGGCAATCGCCAGGCGCGGGATGGCTACACCTTC. This codes for CAGNRQARDGYTF. V is TRBV2 and J is TRBJ1-2, with no clear D. V gave up 11 bases and J gave up 6 bases, with 19 bases separating them. Per the germline V gene, CDR1 is SNHLY and CDR2 is FYNNEI. CDR3 length: 13 amino acids.

This chain uses TRBV27 with TRBJ2-3; 12 nucleotides agree with TRBD2. The germline V gene encodes CDR1 MNHEY and CDR2 SMNVEV (reference sequence). J lost 2 bases, V lost 5 bases, and 5 bases had no gene match. This CDR3 comprises 16 residues. The CDR3 DNA reads as TGTGCCAGCAGTCCGCTAGCGGGAGGGCCCACAGATACGCAGTATTTT. Translation: CASSPLAGGPTDTQYF.

This chain joins TRBV19 and TRBJ1-1; D perhaps matches TRBD1 (5 bases). The germline V gene encodes CDR1 LNHDA and CDR2 SQIVND (reference sequence). CDR3 length equals 14 residues. Trimming shortened V by 0 bases and J by 6 bases, and 11 bases separated the two germline ends. This chain's CDR3 is CASSIDGGNPEAFF. The CDR3 coding sequence is TGTGCCAGTAGTATAGATGGGGGAAACCCTGAAGCTTTCTTT. Using reference TRBV19 and TRBJ1-1 for the parts outside the CDR3, the full variable domain is DGGITQSPKYLFRKEGQNVTLSCEQNLNHDAMYWYRQDPGQGLRLIYYSQIVNDFQKGDIAEGYSVSREKKESFPLTVTSAQKNPTAFYLCASSIDGGNPEAFFGQGTRLTVV.

The rearrangement links TRBV5-4 to TRBJ1-5, with D perhaps matching TRBD1 (5 bases). CDR3 length: 14 amino acids. Trimming left V 4 bases short and J 3 bases short, with 11 bases between. In germline, CDR1 is SGHNT, CDR2 YYREEE (reference sequence). CDR3 nucleotide sequence: TGTGCCAGCAGCGCGGGACGAGACAATCAGCCCCAGCATTTT. Its protein product is CASSAGRDNQPQHF.

The chain combines TRBV19 with TRBJ1-3, with a tentative D call TRBD1 (5 bases). The germline V gene has CDR1 LNHDA and CDR2 SQIVND (reference sequence). Trimming took off 3 bases at V and 2 bases at J, with 8 bases between the two ends. The CDR3 spans 14 residues. CDR3 nucleotides: TGTGCCAGTAGTATGGGGGTGGCTGGAAACACCATATATTTT. This sequence encodes CASSMGVAGNTIYF. The complete variable domain, with remaining parts taken from reference TRBV19 and TRBJ1-3, reads DGGITQSPKYLFRKEGQNVTLSCEQNLNHDAMYWYRQDPGQGLRLIYYSQIVNDFQKGDIAEGYSVSREKKESFPLTVTSAQKNPTAFYLCASSMGVAGNTIYFGEGSWLTVV.

The chain uses TRBV5-4 and TRBJ2-1; TRBD2 agrees at 10 bases. J was trimmed by 8 bases and V by 4 bases; bases with no gene match: 9. The CDR3 is 15 residues long. Germline assignment: CDR1 SGHNT and CDR2 YYREEE (reference sequence). This CDR3 reads CASSATSGMSDEQFF. The CDR3 DNA follows: TGTGCCAGCAGCGCCACTAGCGGGATGAGTGATGAGCAGTTCTTC.

This clone was detected only a few times. This CDR3 reads CASSLRISGMGWFF. In DNA, the CDR3 is TGTGCCAGCAGCTTAAGGATTAGCGGGATGGGTTGGTTCTTC. J is TRBJ2-1 and V is TRBV7-2; TRBD2 matches at 8 bases. The CDR3 extends over 14 amino acids. V was clipped by 2 bases and J by 15 bases; unmatched bases: 12. Germline V CDR1 and CDR2: SGHTA, FQGNSA.

This clone was picked up one time. The CDR3: CASSSPYEQYF. CDR3 DNA sequence: TGTGCCAGCAGTTCCCCCTACGAGCAGTACTTC. The genes are TRBV28 and TRBJ2-7; D remains ambiguous. Trimming left V 4 bases short and J 2 bases short, with 3 bases between. Germline CDR1 reads MDHEN; CDR2 reads SYDVKM. This CDR3 comprises 11 residues.

The chain joins TRBV19 to TRBJ2-4; 11 nucleotides line up with TRBD1. CDR1 LNHDA and CDR2 SQIVND come from the germline V gene (reference sequence). Trimming took 6 bases from V and 3 from J; bases not matched to a gene: 22. This CDR3 comprises 21 residues. The CDR3 sequence: CASSPPLPRTGGVQGKNIQYF. As DNA, the CDR3 is TGTGCCAGTAGCCCCCCTCTCCCGAGGACAGGGGGCGTTCAAGGCAAAAACATTCAGTACTTC.

This clone came up once. CDR3 amino acids: CASSPGTDNQPQHF. The CDR3 bases are TGCGCCAGCAGCCCCGGGACGGACAATCAGCCCCAGCATTTT. The chain recombines TRBV5-1 with TRBJ1-5, with D perhaps TRBD1 (5 bases). The germline gives CDR1 SGHRS, CDR2 YFSETQ. The CDR3 sequence is 14 residues long. Trimming cost V 4 bases and J 3 bases, with 11 bases left between them.

This clone was detected only once. The chain is built from TRBV12-5 and TRBJ2-7; 10 nucleotides match TRBD2. Germline V lookup: CDR1 LGHNT, CDR2 FRNRAP. This CDR3 has 15 amino acids. V shed 0 bases and J 5 bases; nucleotides not matched to a gene: 4. The CDR3 coding sequence is TGTGCTAGTGGTTTGGTCCTAGCGGGAGAGGACGAGCAGTACTTC. Translating it yields CASGLVLAGEDEQYF.

The chain uses TRBV10-3 and TRBJ2-1; TRBD2 might be the D (6 bases). Germline V gene sequence: CDR1 ENHRY, CDR2 SYGVKD. There are 15 residues in the CDR3. V lost 4 bases to trimming and J lost 6 bases, with 16 bases between them. CDR3 protein: CAISGRAGGSNEQFF. For the CDR3, the DNA is TGTGCCATCAGTGGTAGGGCCGGGGGAAGCAATGAGCAGTTCTTC.

J is TRBJ2-2 and V is TRBV5-6, with 12 bases lining up with TRBD2. Germline trimming cut 2 bases from V and 0 bases from J; bases unmatched to any gene: 5. CDR3 length: 18 residues. From germline, CDR1 is SGHDT and CDR2 YYEEEE. As DNA, the CDR3 is TGTGCCAGCAGCTTCAGTGGACTAGCGGGATCGAACACCGGGGAGCTGTTTTTT. Translation gives CASSFSGLAGSNTGELFF.

The chain links TRBV4-1 to TRBJ1-1, with TRBD1 matching 9 bases. The CDR3 runs to 17 residues. CDR1 and CDR2 from the germline V gene are MGHRA and YSYEKL. Trimming removed 5 bases from V and 2 bases from J; junction bases left unmatched: 12. The CDR3 loop reads CASSYTPADRGNTEAFF. The CDR3 region has the DNA TGCGCCAGCAGCTACACCCCAGCGGACAGGGGAAACACTGAAGCTTTCTTT.

V gene TRBV7-9 combines with J gene TRBJ1-5, with 9 bases matching TRBD1. After removal of 5 bases from V and 4 bases from J, the junction contained 6 bases not matched to a gene. CDR3 size: 15 residues. Germline V lookup: CDR1 SEHNR, CDR2 FQNEAQ (reference sequence). The CDR3 loop is CASSASGTGNQPQHF. The CDR3 bases are TGTGCCAGCAGCGCCTCCGGGACAGGGAATCAGCCCCAGCATTTT.

The chain employs TRBV9 and TRBJ2-1; D perhaps matches TRBD1 (5 bases). The CDR3 is 15 amino acids. CDR1 is SGDLS, CDR2 YYNGEE, per germline. Trimming took 3 bases from V and 5 from J, leaving 15 bases between them. The CDR3 DNA reads as TGTGCCAGCAGCGCGAGTGGGGCTAGGAACAATGAGCAGTTCTTC. Its protein is CASSASGARNNEQFF.

The chain combines TRBV28 with TRBJ2-7; D tentatively reads TRBD1 or TRBD2 (5 bases each). V lost 5 bases and J 0 bases, leaving 14 bases between the germline ends. In germline, CDR1 is MDHEN, CDR2 SYDVKM. This CDR3 region has 15 residues. DNA of the CDR3: TGTGCCAGCAGTGTCAGGGTAACTAGCTCCTACGAGCAGTACTTC. This encodes CASSVRVTSSYEQYF.